The source of this TCR beta chain is a study of T cell responses to AZD1222 COVID-19 vaccine. Findings and limits, study-wide: Mostly white British, mostly female donors; authors suggested clonal diversity may be underestimated. Repertoire samples came only from after the peak T cell response. AZD1222 recipients seropositive at baseline numbered only 6 or 7.

Comments on this clone: Its matching antigen is unknown.

Using immunoSEQ multiplex PCR, the repertoire was profiled, and TCRdb retains in-frame clones only, with some absent. The table has hundreds of thousands of clones, 90% to 95% seen once. The CDR3 loop spans 12 amino acids. V lost 5 bases and J lost 0, with 3 bases in between. The V gene's germline CDR1 is MNHEY and CDR2 SVGEGT. This sequence joins TRBV6-2 or TRBV6-3 and TRBJ2-3, with D hard to call. The TCR sequence derives from an adult in good health. The material was peripheral blood, obtained on day 0 of MenACWY control vaccination. CDR3 DNA sequence: TGTGCCAGCAGTCAAAGCACAGATACGCAGTATTTT. Translated: CASSQSTDTQYF.